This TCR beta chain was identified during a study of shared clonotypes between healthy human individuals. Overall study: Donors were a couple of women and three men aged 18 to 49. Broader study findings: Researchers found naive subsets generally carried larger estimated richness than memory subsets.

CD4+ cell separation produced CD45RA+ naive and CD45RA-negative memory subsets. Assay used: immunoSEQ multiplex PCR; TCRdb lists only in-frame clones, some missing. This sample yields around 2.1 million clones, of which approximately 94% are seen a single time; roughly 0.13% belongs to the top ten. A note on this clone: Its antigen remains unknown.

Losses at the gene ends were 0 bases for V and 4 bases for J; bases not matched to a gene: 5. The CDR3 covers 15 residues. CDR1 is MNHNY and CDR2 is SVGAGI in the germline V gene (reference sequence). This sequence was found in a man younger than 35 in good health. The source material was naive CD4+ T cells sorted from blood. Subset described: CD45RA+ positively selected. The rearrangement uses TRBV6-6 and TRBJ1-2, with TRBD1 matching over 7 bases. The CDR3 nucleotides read TGTGCCAGCAGTTACTCACCGGGACAGTCCTATGGCTACACCTTC. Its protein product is CASSYSPGQSYGYTF.